This T cell receptor (beta chain) originates from a study of T cell clonality in common variable immunodeficiency. Overall study results and limits: Common variable immunodeficiency TCR beta sequences reportedly had fewer deletions and N-nucleotide insertions. Compared with healthy controls, CVID subjects showed increased TCRbeta clonality, mostly in about a third.

The CDR3 extends over 13 amino acids. Looked up from germline, CDR1 is SEHNR and CDR2 is FQNEAQ (reference sequence). This clone was seen more than once but under ten times. Its specificity is unknown. Compared with germline, one end of the junction differs, possibly owing to a read error. Read sequence stops 3 residues before the CDR3 end, and the germline J gene provides the missing end. Caucasian heritage predominated among both patients and controls. Donors gave about 5 to 8 ml heparinized peripheral whole blood. Control and CVID samples contributed equal amounts of genomic DNA. The method was immunoSEQ multiplex PCR; TCRdb's version includes in-frame clones alone and lacks a portion of them. There are approximately 20,000 clones in the sample, none observed a single time.

The receptor's source is a human donor with common variable immunodeficiency. The V call is TRBV7-9, the J call TRBJ2-7; D is possibly TRBD2 (5 bases). Sample: peripheral blood mononuclear cells. The sequenced CDR3 bases are TGTTCCAGCAGCTTAGACTATTCCCGCGAG. This sequence encodes CSSSLDYSRE. From start to end, the CDR3 is CSSSLDYSREQYF.